These 10 T cell receptor beta chains share one sample of origin, sequenced in a study of T cell responses to AZD1222 COVID-19 vaccine (dated by TCRdb to 2020 to 2022). Sample time point, as interpreted from the label and publication: baseline before first vaccination. Library creation used the immunoSEQ multiplex PCR assay. TCRdb took over this immuneACCESS table, retaining in-frame rearrangements with V and J assigned. Such tables are incomplete; in checked studies, under half of the missing clones stem from an unresolved V gene, and the remainder is unexplained. Recorded for this sample are approximately 50,000 clones; about 90% of them occurred a single time. The biggest ten clones account for 14% to 15% of the sample. Sequencing was performed on peripheral blood, taken on day 0 of AZD1222 vaccination. All receptors come from an adult in good health.

CDR3 region: CASSLPFGGNTDTQYF. The CDR3 bases are TGTGCCAGCAGCCTACCTTTCGGGGGAAACACAGATACGCAGTATTTT. V is TRBV3-1 (or the pseudogene TRBV3-2) and J is TRBJ2-3, with TRBD2 as a possible D gene (6 bases). V lost 4 bases to trimming and J lost 2 bases, with 16 bases between them. The CDR3 contains 16 residues. CDR1 LGHDT and CDR2 YNNKEL come from the germline V gene (reference sequence).

J is TRBJ1-1 and V is TRBV19, with D uncertain. This CDR3 spans 17 amino acids. V gave up 4 bases and J gave up 1 base, with 19 bases separating them. Germline-derived CDR1 and CDR2 are LNHDA and SQIVND (reference sequence). CDR3 sequence: CASSTAFLGGKNTEAFF. The CDR3 bases are TGTGCCAGTAGTACCGCCTTCCTCGGTGGGAAGAACACTGAAGCTTTCTTT.

This clone was counted only a few times. The chain carries TRBV28 and TRBJ1-2, with D hard to call. Trimming took off 6 bases at V and 4 bases at J, with 12 bases between the two ends. This CDR3 is built from 13 residues. Germline values: CDR1 MDHEN, CDR2 SYDVKM. CDR3 nucleotide sequence: TGTGCCAGCAGCCAATCCCCCGTCTATGGCTACACCTTC. This gives the protein CASSQSPVYGYTF.

The chain links TRBV29-1 to TRBJ2-5; a possible D gene is TRBD2 (6 bases). The CDR3 runs to 15 residues. V lost 3 bases, J lost 2 bases, and 16 bases lay in between. The germline V gene encodes CDR1 SQVTM and CDR2 ANQGSEA. The CDR3 is CSVEGLPGFQETQYF. Here the CDR3 DNA reads TGCAGCGTTGAGGGACTTCCTGGATTTCAAGAGACCCAGTACTTC.

The chain links TRBV19 to TRBJ2-1; 10 bases map to TRBD2. Germline V gene data show CDR1 as LNHDA and CDR2 as SQIVND (reference sequence). The CDR3 runs to 15 residues. The ends lost 3 bases at V and 6 bases at J; junction bases unmatched: 5. CDR3 sequence (DNA): TGTGCCAGTAGTATTCAGAGCGGGAGGGTCAATGAGCAGTTCTTC. Translation gives CASSIQSGRVNEQFF.

For this clone: The junction departs from germline at one end; a sequencing error may be responsible. The chain joins TRBV9 to TRBJ2-7, with a tentative D call TRBD1 (5 bases). Germline V gene sequence: CDR1 SGDLS, CDR2 YYNGEE. The CDR3 is made up of 14 amino acids. The CDR3 protein is CASSVAPDRANIIF. The CDR3 nucleotides read TGTGCCAGCAGCGTAGCCCCAGACAGAGCTAATATCATATTC. Filled out from reference TRBV9 and TRBJ2-7, the complete variable domain reads DSGVTQTPKHLITATGQRVTLRCSPRSGDLSVYWYQQSLDQGLQFLIQYYNGEERAKGNILERFSAQQFPDLHSELNLSSLELGDSALYFCASSVAPDRANIIFGPGTRLTVT.

The gene calls are TRBV12-3 or TRBV12-4 and TRBJ2-5; TRBD2 might be the D (6 bases). V lost 2 bases and J lost 5, with 9 bases in between. The CDR3 runs to 13 residues. The CDR3 sequence is CASSLRLAETQYF. For the CDR3, the DNA is TGTGCCAGCAGTTTAAGGCTAGCGGAGACCCAGTACTTC.

The chain recombines TRBV11-3 with TRBJ2-1; tentatively, D is TRBD2 (6 bases). Trimming took 5 bases from V and 15 from J, leaving 26 bases between them. This CDR3 region has 15 residues. CDR1 is SGHNT, CDR2 YENEEA, per germline. The CDR3: CASSPTPASSAVRFF. In DNA form, the CDR3 reads TGTGCCAGCAGCCCCACACCTGCCTCTAGCGCCGTACGGTTCTTC.

The rearrangement joins TRBV11-3 to TRBJ1-5, with D possibly being TRBD1 (6 bases). The CDR3 has 14 residues. CDR1 is SGHNT, CDR2 YENEEA, per germline. Trimming shortened V by 5 bases and J by 3 bases, and 11 bases separated the two germline ends. The CDR3 spells CASSLGGVNQPQHF. The CDR3 region has the DNA TGTGCCAGCAGCCTAGGGGGGGTCAATCAGCCCCAGCATTTT.

This clone was detected only once. The CDR3 here is CASRPRRGNYGYTF. CDR3 DNA sequence: TGTGCCAGTCGCCCCCGAAGGGGAAACTATGGCTACACCTTC. J is TRBJ1-2 and V is TRBV19; tentative D call: TRBD1 (5 bases). This CDR3 region has 14 residues. V lost 8 bases, J lost 2 bases, and 15 bases lay in between. Germline CDR1 is LNHDA and CDR2 is SQIVND (reference sequence).